The 12 T cell receptor beta chains in this list originate from one sample, sequenced in a study of blood T cells in healthy people across ages. A second PCR of about 6 to 11 cycles used a sample-barcoded 5' primer and a J-beta primer mix. TCRdb itself ran the 5' RACE reads through MiXCR, one entry per CDR3 protein. The sample shows roughly 900,000 distinct CDR3 sequences, under 35% of them seen only once. Sequenced input: blood. These receptors all stem from a woman of 80 years or more in good health.

This clonotype has only one observation. The gene calls are TRBV11-3 and TRBJ2-3; the D is unclear. Deletions cut 4 bases from V and 0 bases from J, with 8 bases between. The CDR3 is 14 residues long. Per the germline V gene, CDR1 is SGHNT and CDR2 is YENEEA. The CDR3 loop is CASSWAWSTDTQYF. As DNA, the CDR3 is TGTGCCAGCAGCTGGGCCTGGAGCACAGATACGCAGTATTTT.

The CDR3 region is CAIRGTSSSYEQYF. For the CDR3, the DNA is TGTGCCATCAGAGGGACGTCAAGCTCCTACGAGCAGTACTTC. The V gene is TRBV10-3, the J gene TRBJ2-7; D could derive from TRBD1 or TRBD2 (5 bases each). The CDR3 is 14 amino acids. From germline, CDR1 is ENHRY and CDR2 SYGVKD. V lost 6 bases and J 0 bases, leaving 12 bases between the germline ends.

J is TRBJ2-3 and V is TRBV4-3, with D tentatively TRBD2 (6 bases). This CDR3 contains 16 residues. V was clipped by 5 bases and J by 2 bases, with 17 bases between them. Germline loops: CDR1 LGHNA, CDR2 YSLEER. The CDR3 sequence is CASSIHQGGTTDTQYF. CDR3 bases: TGCGCCAGCAGCATCCACCAAGGCGGGACCACAGATACGCAGTATTTT.

This clonotype occurred a few times. V gene TRBV12-3 or TRBV12-4 combines with J gene TRBJ2-3; possibly TRBD2 for D (6 bases). CDR3 length: 17 residues. Deletions cut 6 bases from V and 0 bases from J, with 19 bases between. This CDR3 is CASSPGGLTLSTDTQYF. CDR3 sequence (DNA): TGTGCCAGCAGCCCCGGGGGATTGACATTGAGCACAGATACGCAGTATTTT.

Here the CDR3 reads CAGGRGGVWGEQFF. CDR3 nucleotides: TGTGCCGGCGGCCGAGGCGGGGTCTGGGGTGAGCAGTTCTTC. The chain recombines TRBV7-2 with TRBJ2-1; possible D gene TRBD2, 6 bases. Trimming stripped 11 bases from V and 9 bases from J, with 23 bases between. The CDR3 is 14 amino acids. Germline CDR1 SGHTA, CDR2 FQGNSA. The full variable domain, in which reference TRBV7-2 and TRBJ2-1 provide the parts outside the CDR3, is GAGVSQSPSNKVTEKGKDVELRCDPISGHTALYWYRQSLGQGLEFLIYFQGNSAPDKSGLPSDRFSAERTGGSVSTLTIQRTQQEDSAVYLCAGGRGGVWGEQFFGPGTRLTVL.

This clonotype was counted ten times or more. V is TRBV20-1 and J is TRBJ1-6; 7 bases agree with TRBD1. Germline V lookup: CDR1 DFQATT, CDR2 SNEGSKA (reference sequence). Germline trimming cut 6 bases from V and 6 bases from J; bases unmatched to any gene: 11. The CDR3 spans 15 residues. The CDR3 DNA reads as TGCAGTGCCCCGGTCGGCACAGGGGTTAATTCACCCCTCCACTTT. Protein: CSAPVGTGVNSPLHF.

At least ten counts were recorded for this clonotype. This chain links TRBV7-8 with TRBJ2-6; D is tentatively TRBD1 or TRBD2 (6 bases each). The CDR3 totals 16 residues. V was clipped by 3 bases and J by 4 bases, with 13 bases between them. Per germline, CDR1 SGHVS and CDR2 FQNEAQ. The CDR3 protein is CASSFRGGLGANVLTF. The CDR3 DNA reads as TGTGCCAGCAGCTTCAGAGGGGGGTTGGGGGCCAACGTCCTGACTTTC.

Many counts were recorded for this clonotype. V usage is TRBV3-1 and J usage is TRBJ2-7; possible D gene TRBD1, 5 bases. Germline-derived CDR1 and CDR2 are LGHDT and YNNKEL (reference sequence). The germline V and J ends were trimmed by 0 bases and 5 bases, with 8 bases remaining between them. The CDR3 contains 13 residues. The CDR3 nucleotides read TGTGCCAGCAGCCAAGAGGTCAGGGACGAGCAGTACTTC. Translation: CASSQEVRDEQYF.

This clonotype showed up many times. This chain uses TRBV11-2 with TRBJ1-4; no clear D gene. Germline CDR1 reads SGHAT; CDR2 reads FQNNGV. The CDR3 runs 15 residues. Trimming took off 2 bases at V and 2 bases at J, with 9 bases between the two ends. The CDR3: CASSLNRQTNEKLFF. Here the CDR3 DNA reads TGTGCCAGCAGCTTAAACCGGCAGACTAATGAAAAACTGTTTTTT.

A note on this clonotype: The junction shows a germline mismatch at one end, possibly a read error. This chain joins TRBV6-5 and TRBJ2-7, with 7 bases identical to TRBD1. Germline V lookup: CDR1 MNHEY, CDR2 SVGAGI. This CDR3 is 14 amino acids long. The CDR3 DNA sequence: TGTGCCAGCAGGAGACAGGGAACATCCTACGAGCAGGACTTC. This gives the protein CASRRQGTSYEQDF.

The rearrangement joins TRBV5-4 to TRBJ2-5; either TRBD1 or TRBD2 may supply D (6 bases each). V was trimmed by 0 bases and J by 1 base, leaving 13 bases between them. The V gene's germline CDR1 is SGHNT and CDR2 YYREEE (reference sequence). CDR3 length: 16 residues. The CDR3: CASSLAGGGFQETQYF. The CDR3 region has the DNA TGTGCCAGCAGCTTGGCCGGGGGCGGCTTCCAAGAGACCCAGTACTTC.

For this clonotype: A much larger clone lies one base from this, so it may be a read error. This chain uses TRBV2 with TRBJ2-7, with D perhaps TRBD1 (6 bases). Trimming pared 4 bases from V and 7 bases from J, leaving 17 bases between. Per the germline V gene, CDR1 is SNHLY and CDR2 is FYNNEI. The CDR3 loop spans 14 amino acids. CDR3 DNA sequence: TGTGCCAGCAGTGGAGCCAGGGGATACAATGAGCAGTACTTC. Protein product: CASSGARGYNEQYF.